Sequencing of this T cell receptor (beta chain) was carried out in a study of cytomegalovirus exposure and HLA in healthy donors. V was trimmed by 8 bases and J by 0 bases, leaving 14 bases between them. Per the germline V gene, CDR1 is KGHSH and CDR2 is LQKENI. This CDR3 has 15 residues. A multiplex PCR was run with 60 Vbeta primers and 13 Jbeta primers. The method was immunoSEQ multiplex PCR; TCRdb's version includes in-frame clones alone and lacks a portion of them. Of 200,000 to 250,000 clones in the sample, approximately 90% were seen once. The chain employs TRBV18 and TRBJ1-3; tentatively, D is TRBD1 (6 bases). The source is a woman aged 18-29 years in good health and CMV-seronegative. Input material: PBMCs. CDR3 loop: CASDGQWASGNTIYF. The CDR3 DNA reads TGTGCCAGCGACGGACAGTGGGCCTCTGGAAACACCATATATTTT.